A single T cell receptor beta chain is shown here with its context. Antigen: not known. The data were obtained in a study of post-analysis software for immune sequencing data. Notes on the study in general: Patients with multiple sclerosis recorded significantly lower normalized Chao1 diversity than controls, the study found.

cDNA libraries for TCR beta contained unique molecular identifiers. There were roughly 1 to 11 million T cells, and about 500,000 cDNA molecules came from them. TCRdb re-called the PCR reads through MiXCR, storing one row per CDR3 protein. The sample records approximately 770,000 distinct CDR3 sequences, about 43% being singletons. Sequenced sample: blood. This clonotype was obtained from a girl aged 10-17 years with multiple sclerosis.

In DNA form, the CDR3 reads TGTGCCAGCCTAGGGAGGGGATTCAGCGACGAGCAGTACTTC. Amino acid sequence: CASLGRGFSDEQYF. This chain links TRBV6-6 with TRBJ2-1; 7 bases are shared with TRBD2. The end of the DNA fits TRBJ2-7 better, so the J call may be wrong. The CDR3 sequence is 14 residues long. Germline V gene lookup returns CDR1 MNHNY and CDR2 SVGAGI (reference sequence).